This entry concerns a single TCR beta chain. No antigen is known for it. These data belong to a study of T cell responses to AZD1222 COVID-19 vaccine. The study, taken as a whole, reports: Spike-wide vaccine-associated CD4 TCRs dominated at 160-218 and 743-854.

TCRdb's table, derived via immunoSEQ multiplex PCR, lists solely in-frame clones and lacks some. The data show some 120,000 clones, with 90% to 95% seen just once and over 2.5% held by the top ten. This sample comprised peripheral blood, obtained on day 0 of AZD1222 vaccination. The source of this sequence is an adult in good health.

The DNA for the CDR3 is TGTGCCAGCAGCCCAGAGGTCGGCGGTCAGCCCCAGCATTTT. Protein product: CASSPEVGGQPQHF. The V and J genes are TRBV7-8 and TRBJ1-5; D gene uncertain. Germline V lookup: CDR1 SGHVS, CDR2 FQNEAQ. The germline V and J ends were trimmed by 5 bases and 6 bases, with 14 bases remaining between them. The CDR3 is made up of 14 amino acids.